This T cell receptor (beta chain) is drawn from a study of PD-L1 blockade in urothelial cancer. This table comes from immunoSEQ multiplex PCR, and its TCRdb copy is limited to in-frame clones, with some not included. The sample holds more than 45,000 clones, 65% to 85% seen once. Time point denoted: peripheral blood 6 weeks after treatment start. The CDR3 length is 13 residues. The V gene end was trimmed by 5 bases and the J gene end by 5 bases; junction bases not matched to a gene: 5. Germline values: CDR1 GTSNPN, CDR2 SVGIG (reference sequence). This chain links TRBV30 with TRBJ1-2; 10 nucleotides match TRBD1. The receptor was isolated from a man aged 65 to 79 with urothelial cancer. The starting material was PBMCs, obtained around atezolizumab (anti-PD-L1) treatment. The chain's CDR3 is CAWSGTGVYGYTF. The CDR3 coding sequence is TGTGCCTGGTCGGGGACAGGGGTGTATGGCTACACCTTC.